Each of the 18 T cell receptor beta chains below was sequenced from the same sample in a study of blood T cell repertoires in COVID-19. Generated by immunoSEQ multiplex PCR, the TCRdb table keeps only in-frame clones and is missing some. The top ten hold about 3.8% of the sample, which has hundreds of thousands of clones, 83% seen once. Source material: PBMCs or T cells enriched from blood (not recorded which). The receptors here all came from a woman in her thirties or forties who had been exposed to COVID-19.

The CDR3 loop is CASSNRGATQYF. CDR3 DNA sequence: TGTGCCAGTAGTAATCGGGGGGCAACGCAGTATTTT. This rearrangement joins TRBV19 to TRBJ2-3; D may be TRBD2 (7 bases). The CDR3 has 12 amino acids. Between the trimmed V and J ends, which lost 4 bases and 9 bases, there was a span of 11 bases. Germline CDR1 and CDR2: LNHDA and SQIVND (reference sequence).

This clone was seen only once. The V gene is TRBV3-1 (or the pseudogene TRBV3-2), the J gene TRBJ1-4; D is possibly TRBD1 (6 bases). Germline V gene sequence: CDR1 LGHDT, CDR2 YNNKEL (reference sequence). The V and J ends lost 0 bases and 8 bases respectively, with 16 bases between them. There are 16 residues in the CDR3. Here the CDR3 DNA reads TGTGCCAGCAGCCAAGACACAGGGCTCACGGGCGAAAAACTGTTTTTT. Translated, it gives CASSQDTGLTGEKLFF.

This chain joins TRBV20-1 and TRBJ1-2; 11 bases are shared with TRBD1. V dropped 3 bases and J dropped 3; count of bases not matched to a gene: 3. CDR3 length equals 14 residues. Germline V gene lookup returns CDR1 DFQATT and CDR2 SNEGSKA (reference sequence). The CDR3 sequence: CSASGTGGDYGYTF. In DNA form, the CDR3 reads TGCAGTGCTAGTGGGACAGGGGGGGACTATGGCTACACCTTC.

The CDR3 DNA sequence: TGCAGCGTGGGTTCCGGGACAGGCGCTGATCAGCCCCAGCATTTT. This codes for CSVGSGTGADQPQHF. The chain has TRBV29-1 and TRBJ1-5; 8 positions match TRBD1. J lost 5 bases, V lost 6 bases, and 12 bases had no gene match. This CDR3 has 15 amino acids. Germline-derived CDR1 and CDR2 are SQVTM and ANQGSEA.

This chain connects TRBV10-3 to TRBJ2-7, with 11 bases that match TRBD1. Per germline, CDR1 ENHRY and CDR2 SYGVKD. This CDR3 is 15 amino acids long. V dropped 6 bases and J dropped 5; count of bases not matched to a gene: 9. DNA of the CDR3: TGTGCCATCAGGGATCCCCCGGGACAGGGGGACGAGCAGTACTTC. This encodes CAIRDPPGQGDEQYF.

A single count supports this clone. The CDR3 nucleotides are TGTGCCAGTGCGGCCCGGCCGGGGTCCTACAATGAGCAGTTCTTC. It codes for CASAARPGSYNEQFF. The chain uses TRBV7-7 and TRBJ2-1; tentatively, D is TRBD2 (5 bases). The CDR3 is 15 residues long. Germline loops: CDR1 SSHAT, CDR2 FNYEAQ (reference sequence). The ends were cut back, 9 bases at V and 1 base at J, with 16 bases in the middle. The full variable domain, completed using reference TRBV7-7 and TRBJ2-1, is GAGVSQSPRYKVTKRGQDVTLRCDPISSHATLYWYQQALGQGPEFLTYFNYEAQPDKSGLPSDRFSAERPEGSISTLTIQRTEQRDSAMYRCASAARPGSYNEQFFGPGTRLTVL.

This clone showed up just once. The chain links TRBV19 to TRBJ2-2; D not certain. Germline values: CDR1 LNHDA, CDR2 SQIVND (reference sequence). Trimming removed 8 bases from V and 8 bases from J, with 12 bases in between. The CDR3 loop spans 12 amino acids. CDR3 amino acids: CASYQVPGELFF. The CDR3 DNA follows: TGTGCCAGTTATCAGGTCCCGGGGGAGCTGTTTTTT. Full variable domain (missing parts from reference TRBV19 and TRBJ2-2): DGGITQSPKYLFRKEGQNVTLSCEQNLNHDAMYWYRQDPGQGLRLIYYSQIVNDFQKGDIAEGYSVSREKKESFPLTVTSAQKNPTAFYLCASYQVPGELFFGEGSRLTVL.

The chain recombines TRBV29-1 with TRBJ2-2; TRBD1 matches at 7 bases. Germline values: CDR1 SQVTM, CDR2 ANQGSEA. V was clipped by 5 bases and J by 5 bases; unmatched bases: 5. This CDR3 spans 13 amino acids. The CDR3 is CSVPGQLTGELFF. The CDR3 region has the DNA TGCAGCGTTCCGGGACAGCTAACCGGGGAGCTGTTTTTT.

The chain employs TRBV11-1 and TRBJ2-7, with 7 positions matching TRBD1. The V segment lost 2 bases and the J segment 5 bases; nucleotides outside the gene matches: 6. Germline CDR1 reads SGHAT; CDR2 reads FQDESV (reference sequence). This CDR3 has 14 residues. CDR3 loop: CASSLRQGLNEQYF. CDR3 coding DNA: TGTGCCAGCAGCTTACGACAGGGTCTAAACGAGCAGTACTTC.

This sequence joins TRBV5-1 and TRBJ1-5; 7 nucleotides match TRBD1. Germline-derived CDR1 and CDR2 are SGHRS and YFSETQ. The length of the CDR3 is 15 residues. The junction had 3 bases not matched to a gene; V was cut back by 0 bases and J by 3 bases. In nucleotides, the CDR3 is TGCGCCAGCAGCTTGGAAGGGACAGACAATCAGCCCCAGCATTTT. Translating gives CASSLEGTDNQPQHF.

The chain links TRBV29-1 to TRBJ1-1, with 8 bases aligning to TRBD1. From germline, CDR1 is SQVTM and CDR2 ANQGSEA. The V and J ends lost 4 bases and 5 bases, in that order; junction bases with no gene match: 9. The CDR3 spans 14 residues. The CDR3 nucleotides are TGCAGCGTTGCCTACAGGGGGTTGGGTACTGAAGCTTTCTTT. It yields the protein CSVAYRGLGTEAFF.

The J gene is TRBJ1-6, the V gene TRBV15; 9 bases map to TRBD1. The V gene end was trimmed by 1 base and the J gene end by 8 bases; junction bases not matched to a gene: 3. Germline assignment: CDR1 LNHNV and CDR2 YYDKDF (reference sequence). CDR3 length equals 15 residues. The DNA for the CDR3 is TGTGCCACCAGCAGAGTGAGGACAGGGGATTCACCCCTCCACTTT. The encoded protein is CATSRVRTGDSPLHF.

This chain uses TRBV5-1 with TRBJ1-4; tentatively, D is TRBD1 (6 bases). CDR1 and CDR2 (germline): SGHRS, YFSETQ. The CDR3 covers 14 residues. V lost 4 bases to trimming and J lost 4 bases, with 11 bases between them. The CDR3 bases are TGCGCCAGCAGCCCAGGGGTTGGTAATGAAAAACTGTTTTTT. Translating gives CASSPGVGNEKLFF.

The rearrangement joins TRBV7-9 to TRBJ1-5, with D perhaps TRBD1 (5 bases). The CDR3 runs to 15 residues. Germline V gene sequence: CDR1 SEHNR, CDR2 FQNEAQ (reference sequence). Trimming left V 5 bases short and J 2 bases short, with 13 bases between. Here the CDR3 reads CASSPPGGGNQPQHF. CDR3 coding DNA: TGTGCCAGCAGCCCCCCTGGGGGGGGCAATCAGCCCCAGCATTTT.

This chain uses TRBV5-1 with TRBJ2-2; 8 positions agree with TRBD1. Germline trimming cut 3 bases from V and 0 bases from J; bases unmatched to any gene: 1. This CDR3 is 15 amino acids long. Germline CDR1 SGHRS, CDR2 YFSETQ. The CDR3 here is CASSWTGTNTGELFF. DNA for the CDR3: TGCGCCAGCAGCTGGACAGGGACGAACACCGGGGAGCTGTTTTTT.

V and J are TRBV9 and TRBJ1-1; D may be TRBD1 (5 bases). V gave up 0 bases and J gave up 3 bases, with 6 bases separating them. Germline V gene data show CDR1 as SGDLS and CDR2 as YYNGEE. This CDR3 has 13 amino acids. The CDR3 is CASSVEQDTEAFF. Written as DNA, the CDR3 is TGTGCCAGCAGCGTAGAACAGGACACTGAAGCTTTCTTT.

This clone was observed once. The CDR3 protein is CASRNSPRGLVGETQYF. Here the CDR3 DNA reads TGTGCCAGCCGGAATTCCCCCCGGGGACTAGTAGGAGAGACCCAGTACTTC. The rearrangement uses TRBV5-4 and TRBJ2-5; 8 nucleotides line up with TRBD2. V was pared by 7 bases and J by 4 bases, with 18 bases of the junction left unmatched. The germline V gene encodes CDR1 SGHNT and CDR2 YYREEE (reference sequence). The CDR3 has 17 residues. The entire variable domain, with the rest obtained from reference TRBV5-4 and TRBJ2-5, is as follows: ETGVTQSPTHLIKTRGQQVTLRCSSQSGHNTVSWYQQALGQGPQFIFQYYREEENGRGNFPPRFSGLQFPNYSSELNVNALELDDSALYLCASRNSPRGLVGETQYFGPGTRLLVL.

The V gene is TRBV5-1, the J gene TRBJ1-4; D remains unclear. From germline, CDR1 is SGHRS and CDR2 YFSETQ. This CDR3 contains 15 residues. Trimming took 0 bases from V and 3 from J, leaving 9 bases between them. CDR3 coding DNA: TGCGCCAGCAGCTTGGAGCGGCCAGCTAATGAAAAACTGTTTTTT. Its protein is CASSLERPANEKLFF.